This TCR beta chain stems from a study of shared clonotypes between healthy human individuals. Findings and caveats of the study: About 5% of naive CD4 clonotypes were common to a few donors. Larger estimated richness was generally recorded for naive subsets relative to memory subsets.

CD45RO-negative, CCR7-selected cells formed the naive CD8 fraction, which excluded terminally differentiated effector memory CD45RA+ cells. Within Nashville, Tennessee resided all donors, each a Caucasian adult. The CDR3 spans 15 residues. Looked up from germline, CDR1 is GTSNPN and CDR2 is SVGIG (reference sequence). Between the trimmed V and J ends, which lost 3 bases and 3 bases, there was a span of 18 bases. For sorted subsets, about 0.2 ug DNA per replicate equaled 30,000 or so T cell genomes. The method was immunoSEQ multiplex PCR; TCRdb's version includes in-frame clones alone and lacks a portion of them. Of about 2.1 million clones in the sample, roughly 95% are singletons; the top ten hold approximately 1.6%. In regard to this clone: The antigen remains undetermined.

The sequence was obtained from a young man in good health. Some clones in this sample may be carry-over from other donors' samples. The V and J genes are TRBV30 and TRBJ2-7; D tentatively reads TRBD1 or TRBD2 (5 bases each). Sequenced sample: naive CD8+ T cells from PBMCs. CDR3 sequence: CAWRGVEERNYEQYF. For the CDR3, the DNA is TGTGCCTGGAGGGGGGTCGAGGAGAGGAACTACGAGCAGTACTTC.